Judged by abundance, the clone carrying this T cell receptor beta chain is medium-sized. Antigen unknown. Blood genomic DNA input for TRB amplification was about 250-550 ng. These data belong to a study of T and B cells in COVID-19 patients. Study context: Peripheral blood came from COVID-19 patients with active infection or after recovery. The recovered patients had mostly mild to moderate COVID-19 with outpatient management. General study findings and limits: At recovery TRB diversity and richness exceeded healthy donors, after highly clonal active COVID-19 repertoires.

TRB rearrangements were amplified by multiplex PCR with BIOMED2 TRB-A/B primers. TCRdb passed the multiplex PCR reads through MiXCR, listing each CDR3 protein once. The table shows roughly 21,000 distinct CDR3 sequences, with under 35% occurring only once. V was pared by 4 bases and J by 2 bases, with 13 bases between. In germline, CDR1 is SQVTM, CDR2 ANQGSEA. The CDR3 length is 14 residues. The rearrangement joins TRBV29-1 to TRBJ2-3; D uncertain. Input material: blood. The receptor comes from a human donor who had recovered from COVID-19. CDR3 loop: CSVAKGSDTDTQYF. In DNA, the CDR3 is TGCAGCGTTGCCAAGGGATCTGACACAGATACGCAGTATTTT.